This T cell receptor (beta chain) stems from a study of Graves' ophthalmopathy and Graves' hyperthyroidism. The sample holds many counts of this clonotype. The TCR beta CDR3 regions underwent amplification from RNA transcripts. HTBI-primed RT-PCR formed the first round, and a multiplex PCR formed the second. One entry per CDR3 protein results from TCRdb running MiXCR on the multiplex PCR reads. The profile shows roughly 400,000 distinct CDR3 sequences, around 18% of them singletons. This CDR3 contains 15 residues. Germline assignment: CDR1 MDHEN and CDR2 SYDVKM. V dropped 6 bases and J dropped 3; count of bases not matched to a gene: 9.

The chain joins TRBV28 to TRBJ2-7; 9 bases agree with TRBD2. The sequencing sample was made of peripheral blood. This TCR was sampled from a woman aged 18-29 years with Graves' ophthalmopathy. The CDR3 loop reads CASRAETAGGYEQYF. The DNA of the CDR3 is TGTGCCAGCAGGGCCGAGACAGCGGGAGGCTACGAGCAGTACTTC.